This passage covers 2 T cell receptor beta chains from one sample sequenced in a study of cytotoxic CD8 clonotypes in ibrutinib-treated CLL. Method: immunoSEQ multiplex PCR; TCRdb's copy keeps in-frame clones and lacks some. The profile shows about 180,000 clones, around 80% of them singletons. The source material was PBMCs, sampled after 24 months of ibrutinib treatment. The receptors originated from a human donor with chronic lymphocytic leukemia.

For this clone: Different DNA sequences within this sample yield the same CDR3. This chain joins TRBV7-3 and TRBJ2-3, with D perhaps assigned TRBD1 or TRBD2 (5 bases each). The germline CDR1 and CDR2 sequences are SGHTA and FQGTGA. The CDR3 sequence is 14 residues long. V dropped 1 base and J dropped 1 base, with 6 bases sitting between them. The CDR3 here is CASSLRDGTDTQYF. CDR3 nucleotide sequence: TGTGCCAGCAGCTTAAGGGACGGCACAGATACGCAGTATTTT.

This chain connects TRBV9 to TRBJ1-6; D is unclear. Germline lookup yields CDR1 SGDLS and CDR2 YYNGEE. The germline V and J ends were trimmed by 3 bases and 3 bases, with 7 bases remaining between them. This CDR3 has 14 residues. CDR3 in amino acids: CASSARYYNSPLHF. CDR3 nucleotides: TGTGCCAGCAGCGCCCGGTACTATAATTCACCCCTCCACTTT.